Following are 8 T cell receptor beta chains from one sample sequenced in a study of cytomegalovirus exposure and HLA in healthy donors. 13 Jbeta primers and 60 Vbeta primers were used for the PCR. Using immunoSEQ multiplex PCR, the repertoire was profiled, and TCRdb retains in-frame clones only, with some absent. Among approximately 150,000 clones listed, about 83% were seen once. The sample consisted of PBMCs. The receptors come from a middle-aged man in good health and CMV-seropositive.

The chain employs TRBV4-1 and TRBJ1-2, with D possibly TRBD1 on 5 matching bases. CDR3 size: 15 residues. Trimming cost V 4 bases and J 5 bases, with 17 bases left between them. Germline loops: CDR1 MGHRA, CDR2 YSYEKL. The CDR3 spells CASSLGQGGAYGYTF. The CDR3 coding sequence is TGCGCCAGCAGCCTAGGTCAGGGAGGGGCTTATGGCTACACCTTC.

This clone was observed a handful of times. The chain joins TRBV6-5 to TRBJ2-7; 8 bases are a match to TRBD1. J lost 4 bases, V lost 0 bases, and 2 bases had no gene match. There are 14 residues in the CDR3. Germline V gene data show CDR1 as MNHEY and CDR2 as SVGAGI. In DNA, the CDR3 is TGTGCCAGCAGTTACTCGAACAGGGGGTACGAGCAGTACTTC. Protein sequence: CASSYSNRGYEQYF.

The genes are TRBV7-2 and TRBJ2-2; 7 nucleotides agree with TRBD2. V dropped 2 bases and J dropped 4; count of bases not matched to a gene: 10. The CDR3 covers 17 residues. Germline assignment: CDR1 SGHTA and CDR2 FQGNSA. The CDR3 coding sequence is TGTGCCAGCAGCTTAAGGAGGTCGGGAGGAGGCACCGGGGAGCTGTTTTTT. Protein: CASSLRRSGGGTGELFF. Drawing the rest from reference TRBV7-2 and TRBJ2-2, the complete variable domain is GAGVSQSPSNKVTEKGKDVELRCDPISGHTALYWYRQSLGQGLEFLIYFQGNSAPDKSGLPSDRFSAERTGGSVSTLTIQRTQQEDSAVYLCASSLRRSGGGTGELFFGEGSRLTVL.

The rearrangement links TRBV28 to TRBJ1-1; TRBD1 is a possible D gene (6 bases). Per germline, CDR1 MDHEN and CDR2 SYDVKM. Between the trimmed V and J ends, which lost 5 bases and 5 bases, there was a span of 12 bases. CDR3 length equals 13 residues. The CDR3 DNA follows: TGTGCCAGCAGTCAGACAGGCTTGACTGAAGCTTTCTTT. It specifies CASSQTGLTEAFF.

V is TRBV6-4 and J is TRBJ2-7; a possible D gene is TRBD1 (6 bases). Germline V CDR1 and CDR2: MRHNA, SNTAGT. V dropped 8 bases and J dropped 5 bases, with 16 bases sitting between them. The CDR3 sequence is 13 residues long. For the CDR3, the DNA is TGTGCCAGCCGGGACACAGGGTACGACGAGCAGTACTTC. This sequence encodes CASRDTGYDEQYF.

V and J are TRBV5-1 and TRBJ2-7; a weak D match, TRBD2 (5 bases). The V end lost 2 bases, the J end lost 5 bases, and 20 bases lay between the germline ends. This CDR3 comprises 16 residues. CDR1 SGHRS and CDR2 YFSETQ come from the germline V gene. The CDR3 DNA follows: TGCGCCAGCAGCTTTTCTCCCAGTGGGAGTGGAAACGAGCAGTACTTC. Translation: CASSFSPSGSGNEQYF.

V gene TRBV7-2 combines with J gene TRBJ2-3; possible D gene TRBD2, 5 bases. The V gene's germline CDR1 is SGHTA and CDR2 FQGNSA. The CDR3 is 16 amino acids. V was trimmed by 3 bases and J by 2 bases, leaving 15 bases between them. The CDR3 protein is CASSFNSGIYTDTQYF. The CDR3 DNA reads as TGTGCCAGCAGCTTCAATTCCGGGATTTACACAGATACGCAGTATTTT.

This clone was found a few times. A junction boundary mismatches the germline segment, possibly from a read error. This chain links TRBV7-9 with TRBJ2-3; 7 nucleotides line up with TRBD2. Germline values: CDR1 SEHNR, CDR2 FQNEAQ (reference sequence). The CDR3 has 16 residues. The CDR3 region has the DNA TGTTCCAGCAGCCCAGCTAGCGGACCTAGCACAGATACGCAGTATTTT. Its protein is CSSSPASGPSTDTQYF.